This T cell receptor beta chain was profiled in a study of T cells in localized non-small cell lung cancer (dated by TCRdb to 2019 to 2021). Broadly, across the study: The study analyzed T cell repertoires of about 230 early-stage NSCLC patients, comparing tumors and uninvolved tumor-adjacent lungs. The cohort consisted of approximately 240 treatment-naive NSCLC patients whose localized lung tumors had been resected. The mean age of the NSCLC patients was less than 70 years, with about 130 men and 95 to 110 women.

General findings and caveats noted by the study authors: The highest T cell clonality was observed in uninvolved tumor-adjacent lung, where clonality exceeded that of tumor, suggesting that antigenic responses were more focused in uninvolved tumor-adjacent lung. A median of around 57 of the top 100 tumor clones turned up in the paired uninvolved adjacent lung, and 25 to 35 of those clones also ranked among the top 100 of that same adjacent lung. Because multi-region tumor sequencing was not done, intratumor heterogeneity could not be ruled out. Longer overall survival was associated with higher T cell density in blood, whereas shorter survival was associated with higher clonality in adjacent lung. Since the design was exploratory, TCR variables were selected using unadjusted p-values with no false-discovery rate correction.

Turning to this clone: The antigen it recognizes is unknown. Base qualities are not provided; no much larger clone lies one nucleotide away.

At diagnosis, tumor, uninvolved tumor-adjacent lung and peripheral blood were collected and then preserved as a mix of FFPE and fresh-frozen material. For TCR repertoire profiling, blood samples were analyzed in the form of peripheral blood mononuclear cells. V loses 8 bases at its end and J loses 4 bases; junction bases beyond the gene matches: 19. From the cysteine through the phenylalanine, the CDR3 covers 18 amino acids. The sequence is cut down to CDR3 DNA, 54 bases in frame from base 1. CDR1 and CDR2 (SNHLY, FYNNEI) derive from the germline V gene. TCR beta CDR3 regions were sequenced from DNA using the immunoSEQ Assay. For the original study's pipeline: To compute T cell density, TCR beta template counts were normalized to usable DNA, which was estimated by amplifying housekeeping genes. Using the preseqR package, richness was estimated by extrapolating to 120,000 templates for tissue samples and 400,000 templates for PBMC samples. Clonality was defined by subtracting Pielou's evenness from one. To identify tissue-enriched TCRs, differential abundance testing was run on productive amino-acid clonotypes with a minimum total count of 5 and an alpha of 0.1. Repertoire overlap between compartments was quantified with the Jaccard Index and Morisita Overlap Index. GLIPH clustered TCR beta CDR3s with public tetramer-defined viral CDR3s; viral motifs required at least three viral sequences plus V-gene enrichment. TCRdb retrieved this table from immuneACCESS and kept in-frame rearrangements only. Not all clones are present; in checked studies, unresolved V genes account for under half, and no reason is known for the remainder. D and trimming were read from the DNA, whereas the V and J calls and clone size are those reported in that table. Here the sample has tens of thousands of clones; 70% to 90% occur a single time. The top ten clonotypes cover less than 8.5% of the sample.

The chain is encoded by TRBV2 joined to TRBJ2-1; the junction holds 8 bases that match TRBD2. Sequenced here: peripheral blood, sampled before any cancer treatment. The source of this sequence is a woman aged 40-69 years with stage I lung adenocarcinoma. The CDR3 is CASVGVLKSGGVYNEQFF. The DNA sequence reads TGTGCCAGCGTTGGGGTACTAAAAAGCGGGGGAGTATACAATGAGCAGTTCTTC.